These T cell receptor beta chains were read from a single sample in a study of blood T cell repertoires in COVID-19. Libraries were prepared by immunoSEQ multiplex PCR; TCRdb keeps only in-frame clonotypes and omits some of them. The table has about 230,000 clones, approximately 87% seen once. Sequencing used peripheral blood. Receptors were obtained from a woman in her 70s with active or convalescent COVID-19. CDR3s include the opening cysteine and the closing phenylalanine or tryptophan. The D gene is left open where the match is weak. Size is omitted from some rows. Given values are once, few, many or a class for expanded clones.

D gene | J gene | clone size | V gene | CDR3 protein | CDR3 DNA
TRBD2 | TRBJ2-7 | NA | TRBV6-6 | CASRQLAGGPHEQYF | TGTGCCAGCAGGCAACTAGCGGGGGGGCCCCACGAGCAGTACTTC
NA | TRBJ1-4 | NA | TRBV28 | CASRRDEKLFF | TGTGCCAGCCGGAGAGATGAAAAACTGTTTTTT
TRBD1 | TRBJ1-2 | NA | TRBV29-1 | CSVEEAGQGSGYTF | TGCAGCGTTGAAGAGGCAGGACAGGGTAGCGGCTACACCTTC
NA | TRBJ2-7 | NA | TRBV5-4 | CASSLGGGGGSYEQYF | TGTGCCAGCAGCTTGGGTGGAGGTGGGGGGTCCTACGAGCAGTACTTC
TRBD1 | TRBJ1-2 | once | TRBV28 | CASSLGDRVGYTF | TGTGCCAGCAGTTTGGGGGACAGGGTTGGCTACACCTTC
NA | TRBJ1-2 | few | TRBV28 | CASSLLVTSNYGYTF | TGTGCCAGCAGTTTACTCGTCACTTCTAACTATGGCTACACCTTC
NA | TRBJ1-2 | NA | TRBV9 | CASSVGGGANYGYTF | TGTGCCAGCAGCGTAGGCGGGGGGGCAAACTATGGCTACACCTTC
TRBD2 | TRBJ2-1 | NA | TRBV6-1 | CASSETRGLAGGNEQFF | TGTGCCAGCAGTGAAACCCGCGGACTAGCGGGGGGAAATGAGCAGTTCTTC
NA | TRBJ1-1 | NA | TRBV6-2/TRBV6-3 | CASSQNWGGTEAFF | TGTGCCAGCAGCCAGAACTGGGGGGGCACTGAAGCTTTCTTT
NA | TRBJ1-1 | NA | TRBV7-2 | CASSTQGTDTEAFF | TGTGCCAGCAGCACCCAGGGAACGGACACTGAAGCTTTCTTT